This T cell receptor beta chain was profiled in a study of shared clonotypes between healthy human individuals. Germline-derived CDR1 and CDR2 are SGHRS and YFSETQ. The CDR3 has 14 residues. The germline V and J ends were trimmed by 0 bases and 4 bases, with 7 bases remaining between them. CD45RA-negative memory and CD45RA+ naive subsets were split from the CD4+ cells. Profiled with immunoSEQ multiplex PCR; TCRdb holds only in-frame clones, not every one. The table has approximately 1,500,000 clones, 95% to 99% seen once. Sequenced input: naive CD4+ T cells sorted from blood. The sample's subset: CD45RA+ positively selected. V and J are TRBV5-1 and TRBJ1-4; D is ambiguous. The sequence was collected from a man aged 25 to 40 in good health. As DNA, the CDR3 is TGCGCCAGCAGCTTGGTTCAGAGTAATGAAAAACTGTTTTTT. It is translated as CASSLVQSNEKLFF.